A single sample gave rise to the 19 T cell receptor beta chains below, sequenced in a study of blood T cell repertoires in COVID-19. Here immunoSEQ multiplex PCR was the method, and the copy in TCRdb shows in-frame clones only, minus some. The sample yields hundreds of thousands of clones, 89% seen once. Material for sequencing was peripheral blood. All receptors come from a woman in her 30s with COVID-19, enrolled during active disease.

The chain carries TRBV5-6 and TRBJ1-2; unclear D gene. The CDR3 has 15 residues. The ends were cut back, 4 bases at V and 7 bases at J, with 20 bases in the middle. In germline, CDR1 is SGHDT, CDR2 YYEEEE. Written as DNA, the CDR3 is TGTGCCAGCAGCGAGAGGGTGCCCCTTCCGCGTGGCTACACCTTC. Its protein product is CASSERVPLPRGYTF.

This clone was observed once. The genes are TRBV10-3 and TRBJ1-1; no definite D call. The CDR3 is 14 residues long. Trimming removed 7 bases at V and 4 bases at J, with 16 bases between. CDR1 is ENHRY and CDR2 is SYGVKD in the germline V gene. The chain's CDR3 is CAITALGYRTEAFF. The CDR3, as DNA: TGTGCCATCACCGCCCTAGGCTACCGCACTGAAGCTTTCTTT.

The chain combines TRBV7-5 with TRBJ2-7; the table's D gene call, TRBD1, was not cross checked with the DNA. TRBV7-5 is noted as a pseudogene. The CDR3 length is 17 residues. CDR3: CVRSLIQGARKTYEQYF. CDR3 DNA sequence: TGTGTCAGAAGCTTAATCCAGGGGGCTCGGAAAACCTACGAGCAGTACTTC.

The chain has TRBV7-6 and TRBJ2-2; no clear D gene. The germline V and J ends were trimmed by 5 bases and 7 bases, with 11 bases remaining between them. The germline CDR1 and CDR2 sequences are SGHVS and FNYEAQ. CDR3 length equals 13 residues. CDR3: CASSPTPFGELFF. CDR3 coding DNA: TGTGCCAGCAGCCCCACTCCATTCGGGGAGCTGTTTTTT.

This chain links TRBV2 with TRBJ2-2, with 9 bases aligning to TRBD2. Germline CDR1 reads SNHLY; CDR2 reads FYNNEI. J was trimmed by 6 bases and V by 6 bases; bases with no gene match: 5. The CDR3 covers 14 residues. CDR3 DNA: TGTGCCAGCAGAGAGGGACTAGCTCCCGGGGAGCTGTTTTTT. This encodes CASREGLAPGELFF.

The gene calls are TRBV28 and TRBJ1-1; TRBD1 matches 7 bases. V trimming: 6 bases; J trimming: 1 base; junction bases outside the gene matches: 8. The germline V gene has CDR1 MDHEN and CDR2 SYDVKM. This CDR3 comprises 15 residues. CDR3 DNA sequence: TGTGCCAGCAGAACCCCCCACAGGGGGAACACTGAAGCTTTCTTT. It encodes CASRTPHRGNTEAFF.

The chain recombines TRBV28 with TRBJ1-2, with 7 bases that match TRBD1. Germline V CDR1 and CDR2: MDHEN, SYDVKM. The CDR3 spans 13 residues. Losses at the gene ends were 5 bases for V and 3 bases for J; bases not matched to a gene: 3. The CDR3 DNA follows: TGTGCCAGCAGTCGGGACAGCGACTATGGCTACACCTTC. This sequence encodes CASSRDSDYGYTF.

This clone appeared a single time. V usage is TRBV2 and J usage is TRBJ2-7, with 8 bases identical to TRBD2. Germline CDR1 SNHLY, CDR2 FYNNEI. V was clipped by 6 bases and J by 0 bases; unmatched bases: 4. This CDR3 contains 14 residues. CDR3 sequence (DNA): TGTGCCAGCAGAATAGCGGGGCACTCCTACGAGCAGTACTTC. Encoded protein: CASRIAGHSYEQYF.

This sequence joins TRBV29-1 and TRBJ1-2; D not resolved. The germline gives CDR1 SQVTM, CDR2 ANQGSEA. The CDR3 spans 15 residues. Trimming took off 5 bases at V and 0 bases at J, with 16 bases between the two ends. Written as DNA, the CDR3 is TGCAGCGTTAGCACCACCATCCCACCTAACTATGGCTACACCTTC. Its translation is CSVSTTIPPNYGYTF.

This chain joins TRBV5-6 and TRBJ1-2; 9 nucleotides match TRBD1. The CDR3 totals 16 residues. The V and J ends lost 0 bases and 6 bases, in that order; junction bases with no gene match: 9. CDR1 SGHDT and CDR2 YYEEEE come from the germline V gene. The CDR3 region is CASSLAGTGSIHGYTF. The DNA for the CDR3 is TGTGCCAGCAGCTTGGCCGGGACAGGGTCTATCCATGGCTACACCTTC.

The chain carries TRBV29-1 and TRBJ1-2; D ambiguous. Germline CDR1 is SQVTM and CDR2 is ANQGSEA. This CDR3 region has 13 residues. The V gene lost 5 bases and the J gene lost 2 bases, with 12 bases spanning the gap. As DNA, the CDR3 is TGCAGCGTTCAGACTAATGTGAACTATGGCTACACCTTC. The encoded protein is CSVQTNVNYGYTF.

The chain links TRBV20-1 to TRBJ1-1; perhaps TRBD1 as D (5 bases). Germline-derived CDR1 and CDR2 are DFQATT and SNEGSKA (reference sequence). Trimming stripped 6 bases from V and 9 bases from J, with 8 bases between. The CDR3 consists of 9 residues. CDR3 nucleotide sequence: TGCAGTGCGAGACAGAAAGCTTTCTTT. The encoded protein is CSARQKAFF.

The V and J genes are TRBV6-1 and TRBJ1-2; D is undetermined. Germline CDR1 and CDR2: MNHNS and SASEGT. Between the trimmed V and J ends, which lost 4 bases and 1 base, there was a span of 16 bases. There are 16 residues in the CDR3. This chain's CDR3 is CASSVWGGSYNYGYTF. In DNA, the CDR3 is TGTGCCAGCAGTGTTTGGGGAGGGTCCTATAACTATGGCTACACCTTC.

Only a few counts were recorded for this clone. The V call is TRBV4-1, the J call TRBJ2-7, with D possibly matching TRBD1 (6 bases). The CDR3 extends over 14 amino acids. The ends were cut back, 4 bases at V and 0 bases at J, with 10 bases in the middle. From germline, CDR1 is MGHRA and CDR2 YSYEKL. The chain's CDR3 is CASSRQARSYEQYF. Written as DNA, the CDR3 is TGCGCCAGCAGCCGACAGGCACGCTCCTACGAGCAGTACTTC.

This rearrangement joins TRBV19 to TRBJ1-5; a possible D gene is TRBD1 (6 bases). The CDR3 extends over 16 amino acids. With 1 base removed from V and 5 bases from J, the gap between germline ends came to 15 bases. From germline, CDR1 is LNHDA and CDR2 SQIVND (reference sequence). CDR3: CASSIAPQGSYQPQHF. The CDR3, as DNA: TGTGCCAGTAGTATAGCCCCCCAGGGGAGTTATCAGCCCCAGCATTTT. Based on the CDR3 plus reference TRBV19 and TRBJ1-5, the full variable domain is DGGITQSPKYLFRKEGQNVTLSCEQNLNHDAMYWYRQDPGQGLRLIYYSQIVNDFQKGDIAEGYSVSREKKESFPLTVTSAQKNPTAFYLCASSIAPQGSYQPQHFGDGTRLSIL.

The count of this clone is one. This sequence joins TRBV7-9 and TRBJ2-1; D may be TRBD1 (6 bases). The germline V and J ends were trimmed by 3 bases and 4 bases, with 22 bases remaining between them. The CDR3 has 18 residues. Germline V lookup: CDR1 SEHNR, CDR2 FQNEAQ (reference sequence). The CDR3 DNA follows: TGTGCCAGCAGCTTTATAGTTGAAGGGGGTTGGGCGTACAATGAGCAGTTCTTC. Its translation is CASSFIVEGGWAYNEQFF.

The chain has TRBV7-9 and TRBJ2-1, with 8 bases that match TRBD2. Germline V gives CDR1 SEHNR, CDR2 FQNEAQ (reference sequence). CDR3 length: 17 amino acids. V lost 6 bases, J lost 5 bases, and 15 bases stayed unmatched. CDR3 coding DNA: TGTGCCAGCAGGGGGGGACTAGTCATTCCCGAAGACAATGAGCAGTTCTTC. Translation: CASRGGLVIPEDNEQFF.

The rearrangement uses TRBV5-4 and TRBJ2-5; the D gene is possibly TRBD1 (6 bases). Germline V CDR1 and CDR2: SGHNT, YYREEE (reference sequence). The CDR3 totals 13 residues. CDR3 DNA sequence: TGTGTCCTGAAGGCAGGGGCCCAAGAGACCCAGTACTTC. It yields the protein CVLKAGAQETQYF.

This chain links TRBV7-2 with TRBJ2-3, with a possible D match to TRBD2 (5 bases). Looked up from germline, CDR1 is SGHTA and CDR2 is FQGNSA. V lost 6 bases to trimming and J lost 1 base, with 11 bases between them. The length of the CDR3 is 14 residues. CDR3 in amino acids: CASRKDLRTDTQYF. The CDR3 nucleotides read TGTGCCAGCAGGAAGGACTTACGCACAGATACGCAGTATTTT.